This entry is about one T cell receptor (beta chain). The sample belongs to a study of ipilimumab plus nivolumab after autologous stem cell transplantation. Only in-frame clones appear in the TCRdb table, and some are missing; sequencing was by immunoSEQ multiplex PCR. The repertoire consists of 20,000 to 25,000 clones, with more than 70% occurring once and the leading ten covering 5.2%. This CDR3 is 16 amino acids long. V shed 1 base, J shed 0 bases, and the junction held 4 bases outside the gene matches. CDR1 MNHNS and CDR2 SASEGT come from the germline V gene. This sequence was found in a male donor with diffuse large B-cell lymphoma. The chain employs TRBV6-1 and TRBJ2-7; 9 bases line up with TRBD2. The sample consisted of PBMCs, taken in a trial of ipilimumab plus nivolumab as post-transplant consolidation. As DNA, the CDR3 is TGTGCCAGCAGTGAAGTAGGTAGCGGGAGCTCCTACGAGCAGTACTTC. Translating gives CASSEVGSGSSYEQYF.